This is a list of T cell receptor beta chains from one sample in a study of blood T cell repertoires in COVID-19. Assay: immunoSEQ multiplex PCR; the TCRdb copy retains only in-frame clones and omits some. The sample carries a few hundred thousand clones, about 88% recorded once. The material sequenced was peripheral blood. These TCRs come from a man between 18 and 29 years old with active or convalescent COVID-19. The CDR3 runs from the conserved cysteine through the conserved F or W. Each record gives: clone size, J gene, D gene, V gene, CDR3 protein, CDR3 DNA. A D gene is named only where the DNA matches it firmly. Clone sizes are given selectively: once, few, many, or a class where the clone is expanded.

abundance: .
j_gene: TRBJ1-6
d_gene: TRBD1
v_gene: TRBV30
CDR3aa: CASMSGTGHSPLHF
CDR3nt: TGTGCCTCTATGTCCGGGACAGGCCATTCACCCCTCCACTTT

abundance: .
j_gene: TRBJ1-1
d_gene: TRBD1
v_gene: TRBV4-1
CDR3aa: CASSQDIRDRGRGTEAFF
CDR3nt: TGCGCCAGCAGCCAAGATATTAGGGACAGGGGGCGGGGCACTGAAGCTTTCTTT

abundance: .
j_gene: TRBJ2-7
d_gene: TRBD1
v_gene: TRBV4-1
CDR3aa: CASSQAAPGGDEQYF
CDR3nt: TGCGCCAGCAGCCAAGCCGCCCCAGGGGGCGACGAGCAGTACTTC

abundance: once
j_gene: TRBJ1-5
d_gene: TRBD1
v_gene: TRBV7-9
CDR3aa: CASSLDRGVGGNQPQHF
CDR3nt: TGTGCCAGCAGCTTAGACAGGGGCGTTGGAGGGAATCAGCCCCAGCATTTT

abundance: .
j_gene: TRBJ1-1
d_gene: .
v_gene: TRBV5-1
CDR3aa: CASSPLGMNTEAFF
CDR3nt: TGCGCCAGCAGCCCCCTCGGGATGAACACTGAAGCTTTCTTT

abundance: .
j_gene: TRBJ2-7
d_gene: TRBD2
v_gene: TRBV2
CDR3aa: CASSEGPGLAAGNEQYF
CDR3nt: TGTGCCAGCAGTGAGGGCCCGGGACTAGCGGCGGGGAACGAGCAGTACTTC

abundance: .
j_gene: TRBJ2-5
d_gene: .
v_gene: TRBV13
CDR3aa: CASSLSSAGRETQYF
CDR3nt: TGTGCCAGCAGCCTATCTAGCGCGGGGAGGGAGACCCAGTACTTC

abundance: .
j_gene: TRBJ1-4
d_gene: .
v_gene: TRBV2
CDR3aa: CASRPRDTEKLFF
CDR3nt: TGTGCCAGCAGGCCCCGGGACACCGAAAAACTGTTTTTT

abundance: .
j_gene: TRBJ1-2
d_gene: TRBD1
v_gene: TRBV29-1
CDR3aa: CSVAQSTGGLEGYTF
CDR3nt: TGCAGCGTTGCGCAGTCGACAGGGGGCTTGGAGGGCTACACCTTC

abundance: .
j_gene: TRBJ1-1
d_gene: .
v_gene: TRBV11-3
CDR3aa: CASSPIRTGGEAFF
CDR3nt: TGTGCCAGCAGCCCCATAAGGACGGGGGGTGAAGCTTTCTTT

abundance: many
j_gene: TRBJ2-7
d_gene: TRBD1
v_gene: TRBV28
CDR3aa: CASSPGQVGEQYF
CDR3nt: TGTGCCAGCAGTCCGGGACAGGTGGGCGAGCAGTACTTC

abundance: .
j_gene: TRBJ1-6
d_gene: .
v_gene: TRBV11-3
CDR3aa: CASSRSDYSPLHF
CDR3nt: TGTGCCAGCAGCCGTAGCGATTATTCACCCCTCCACTTT

abundance: once
j_gene: TRBJ1-1
d_gene: TRBD1
v_gene: TRBV6-1
CDR3aa: CASSESGTGKAFF
CDR3nt: TGTGCCAGCAGTGAATCGGGGACAGGGAAAGCTTTCTTT

abundance: few
j_gene: TRBJ1-6
d_gene: .
v_gene: TRBV5-1
CDR3aa: CASSLEATWNSPLHF
CDR3nt: TGCGCCAGCAGCTTGGAAGCAACTTGGAATTCACCCCTCCACTTT

abundance: .
j_gene: TRBJ1-3
d_gene: .
v_gene: TRBV6-5
CDR3aa: CASSYSGGGGRVIYF
CDR3nt: TGTGCCAGCAGTTACTCTGGCGGAGGGGGGAGGGTCATATATTTT

abundance: .
j_gene: TRBJ1-1
d_gene: .
v_gene: TRBV7-2
CDR3aa: CASSLGSRVNTEAFF
CDR3nt: TGTGCCAGCAGCTTAGGTTCCAGGGTGAACACTGAAGCTTTCTTT

abundance: .
j_gene: TRBJ2-5
d_gene: .
v_gene: TRBV11-3
CDR3aa: CASSSAPDSKETQYF
CDR3nt: TGTGCCAGCAGCTCCGCCCCGGACAGTAAAGAGACCCAGTACTTC

abundance: .
j_gene: TRBJ1-2
d_gene: TRBD1
v_gene: TRBV14
CDR3aa: CASSPPEQGIKYTF
CDR3nt: TGTGCCAGCAGCCCACCGGAACAGGGGATAAAATACACCTTC

abundance: .
j_gene: TRBJ1-2
d_gene: .
v_gene: TRBV6-5
CDR3aa: CASRLNFPMSKTF
CDR3nt: TGTGCCAGCAGACTCAACTTTCCGATGTCTAAGACCTTC

abundance: .
j_gene: TRBJ2-5
d_gene: .
v_gene: TRBV7-9
CDR3aa: CASSPKWGEETQYF
CDR3nt: TGTGCCAGCAGCCCCAAATGGGGGGAAGAGACCCAGTACTTC

abundance: .
j_gene: TRBJ1-1
d_gene: TRBD1
v_gene: TRBV5-4
CDR3aa: CASSLDRVQTEAFF
CDR3nt: TGTGCCAGCAGCCTTGACAGGGTACAGACTGAAGCTTTCTTT

abundance: .
j_gene: TRBJ2-2
d_gene: .
v_gene: TRBV6-2/TRBV6-3
CDR3aa: CASSPGTLTGELFF
CDR3nt: TGTGCCAGCAGTCCCGGGACACTAACCGGGGAGCTGTTTTTT

abundance: .
j_gene: TRBJ1-5
d_gene: .
v_gene: TRBV27
CDR3aa: CASSFDSHQPQHF
CDR3nt: TGTGCCAGCAGTTTTGACAGCCATCAGCCCCAGCATTTT

abundance: few
j_gene: TRBJ2-2
d_gene: .
v_gene: TRBV10-1
CDR3aa: CASSESFGPGELFF
CDR3nt: TGCGCCAGCAGTGAGTCCTTTGGGCCCGGGGAGCTGTTTTTT

abundance: few
j_gene: TRBJ1-2
d_gene: .
v_gene: TRBV28
CDR3aa: CASSPSYGYTF
CDR3nt: TGTGCCAGCAGTCCGTCCTATGGCTACACCTTC

abundance: .
j_gene: TRBJ2-5
d_gene: TRBD1
v_gene: TRBV3-1/TRBV3-2
CDR3aa: CASKQGPLIETQYF
CDR3nt: TGTGCCAGCAAACAGGGGCCGTTGATCGAGACCCAGTACTTC

abundance: once
j_gene: TRBJ2-4
d_gene: .
v_gene: TRBV18
CDR3aa: CASSSPGTNRSGKNIQYF
CDR3nt: TGTGCCAGCTCATCACCGGGCACAAATCGATCTGGCAAAAACATTCAGTACTTC

abundance: .
j_gene: TRBJ1-5
d_gene: .
v_gene: TRBV19
CDR3aa: CASTLTGGANQPQHF
CDR3nt: TGTGCCAGTACCCTTACGGGGGGGGCCAATCAGCCCCAGCATTTT

abundance: .
j_gene: TRBJ1-1
d_gene: .
v_gene: TRBV6-5
CDR3aa: CATRGSDEAFF
CDR3nt: TGTGCCACCAGGGGCTCCGATGAAGCTTTCTTT

abundance: .
j_gene: TRBJ2-1
d_gene: TRBD2
v_gene: TRBV30
CDR3aa: CAWSGTSGSRAYNEQFF
CDR3nt: TGTGCCTGGAGCGGGACTAGCGGGAGTAGAGCCTACAATGAGCAGTTCTTC

abundance: .
j_gene: TRBJ1-4
d_gene: .
v_gene: TRBV11-3
CDR3aa: CASSLGLRGNEKLFF
CDR3nt: TGTGCCAGCAGCTTAGGCCTAAGGGGCAATGAAAAACTGTTTTTT

abundance: .
j_gene: TRBJ1-2
d_gene: .
v_gene: TRBV30
CDR3aa: CAWSVSEGFGYTF
CDR3nt: TGTGCCTGGAGTGTTTCAGAGGGATTTGGCTACACCTTC

abundance: many
j_gene: TRBJ2-2
d_gene: .
v_gene: TRBV18
CDR3aa: CASSPMEGTNTGELFF
CDR3nt: TGTGCCAGCTCACCGATGGAGGGAACTAACACCGGGGAGCTGTTTTTT

abundance: .
j_gene: TRBJ2-7
d_gene: .
v_gene: TRBV10-2
CDR3aa: CASASSTYEQYF
CDR3nt: TGCGCCAGCGCGAGTTCGACCTACGAGCAGTACTTC

abundance: few
j_gene: TRBJ1-1
d_gene: .
v_gene: TRBV2
CDR3aa: CASSVEGNTEAFF
CDR3nt: TGTGCCAGCAGTGTCGAGGGGAACACTGAAGCTTTCTTT

abundance: .
j_gene: TRBJ2-5
d_gene: .
v_gene: TRBV6-5
CDR3aa: CASSWDPGSKETQYF
CDR3nt: TGTGCCAGCAGCTGGGACCCCGGGAGCAAAGAGACCCAGTACTTC

abundance: .
j_gene: TRBJ2-1
d_gene: TRBD2
v_gene: TRBV5-1
CDR3aa: CASSTGTTYNEQFF
CDR3nt: TGCGCCAGCAGTACCGGGACTACATACAATGAGCAGTTCTTC

abundance: .
j_gene: TRBJ1-3
d_gene: .
v_gene: TRBV7-9
CDR3aa: CASSPGQSSGNTIYF
CDR3nt: TGTGCCAGCAGCCCTGGACAGTCCTCTGGAAACACCATATATTTT

abundance: .
j_gene: TRBJ2-1
d_gene: TRBD1
v_gene: TRBV9
CDR3aa: CASSVGAGGEQFF
CDR3nt: TGTGCCAGCAGCGTAGGTGCAGGGGGAGAGCAGTTCTTC